One and the same sample provided the 7 T cell receptor beta chains below, sequenced in a study of T and B cells in COVID-19 patients. Blood genomic DNA input for TRB amplification was roughly 250-500 ng. TRB rearrangements were amplified by multiplex PCR with BIOMED2 TRB-A/B primers. TCRdb independently ran MiXCR on the multiplex PCR reads; one entry per CDR3 protein. The sample lists about 27,000 distinct CDR3 sequences, approximately 30% seen once, with around 1.6% in the top ten. Sequenced input: blood. Receptor source: a human donor who had recovered from COVID-19.

As concerns this clonotype: A single base separates this from a much larger clone, so it may be a read error. The chain joins TRBV6-1 to TRBJ2-1, with no clear D. Per germline, CDR1 MNHNS and CDR2 SASEGT. There are 17 residues in the CDR3. CDR3 bases: TGTGCCTGCAGTCTAACAGCCTCGTCAACCCCCTACAATGAGCAGTTCTTC. It is translated as CACSLTASSTPYNEQFF.

The chain is built from TRBV29-1 and TRBJ2-5; D is unclear. There are 14 residues in the CDR3. Germline assignment: CDR1 SQVTM and CDR2 ANQGSEA. V lost 0 bases and J lost 1, with 9 bases in between. The CDR3 is CSVEEGGGQETQYF. CDR3 DNA: TGCAGCGTTGAAGAGGGCGGTGGCCAAGAGACCCAGTACTTC.

The J gene is TRBJ1-2, the V gene TRBV6-5; 10 bases are shared with TRBD1. V was clipped by 6 bases and J by 4 bases; unmatched bases: 5. Germline assignment: CDR1 MNHEY and CDR2 SVGAGI. The CDR3 runs 14 residues. Here the CDR3 reads CASRGTGAFYGYTF. In DNA, the CDR3 is TGTGCCAGCAGGGGGACAGGGGCCTTCTATGGCTACACCTTC.

The sample holds a few counts of this clonotype. The chain recombines TRBV27 with TRBJ2-2; D ambiguous. CDR1 and CDR2 from the germline V gene are MNHEY and SMNVEV (reference sequence). The CDR3 is made up of 17 amino acids. Trimming took off 2 bases at V and 0 bases at J, with 13 bases between the two ends. DNA of the CDR3: TGTGCCAGCAGTTTAGGCCCAGGACCCTCGAACACCGGGGAGCTGTTTTTT. Translation gives CASSLGPGPSNTGELFF.

The rearrangement links TRBV7-9 to TRBJ2-7, with 12 bases lining up with TRBD2. The CDR3 runs to 16 residues. V was pared by 5 bases and J by 3 bases, with 8 bases of the junction left unmatched. Germline assignment: CDR1 SEHNR and CDR2 FQNEAQ (reference sequence). The CDR3 DNA reads TGTGCCAGCAGCAACGAACTAGCGGGAGGTAGCTACGAGCAGTACTTC. It is translated as CASSNELAGGSYEQYF.

This chain links TRBV5-6 with TRBJ2-5; D might be TRBD1 (5 bases). CDR1 is SGHDT and CDR2 is YYEEEE in the germline V gene. The CDR3 consists of 14 residues. V lost 4 bases and J lost 5, with 15 bases in between. CDR3 nucleotides: TGTGCCAGCAGCCATCGCAGGGATCGCGAGACCCAGTACTTC. Protein product: CASSHRRDRETQYF.

This clonotype was detected a few times. The chain couples TRBV6-5 to TRBJ2-3; no reliable D call. Trimming removed 0 bases at V and 4 bases at J, with 2 bases between. The CDR3 consists of 12 residues. Germline V gene sequence: CDR1 MNHEY, CDR2 SVGAGI. CDR3 nucleotide sequence: TGTGCCAGCAGTTACTCCTCAGATACGCAGTATTTT. Translating gives CASSYSSDTQYF.